This TCR beta chain was captured by sequencing in a study of T cell changes during pregnancy in multiple sclerosis. The J segment lost 2 bases and the V segment lost 5 bases, leaving 7 bases of the junction unmatched. Germline loops: CDR1 SGHVS, CDR2 FQNEAQ. This CDR3 comprises 16 residues. This clone was counted a single time. Clones were sequenced by immunoSEQ multiplex PCR, and TCRdb holds only the in-frame ones, with some missing. This sample has just under 100,000 clones, with roughly 92% found just once. This sequence originates from a female donor with multiple sclerosis, enrolled in a pregnancy study. This chain uses TRBV7-8 with TRBJ2-2, with 8 bases aligning to TRBD2. Here the sequenced sample was peripheral blood, taken after pregnancy. The CDR3: CASSPGTSYNTGELFF. The CDR3 nucleotides read TGTGCCAGCAGCCCCGGGACTAGTTATAACACCGGGGAGCTGTTTTTT.